Listed here are 18 T cell receptor beta chains from one sample, sequenced in a study of control samples from healthy donors and cancer patients. Sequencing was performed with immunoSEQ multiplex PCR; in TCRdb, only in-frame clones are kept and a portion is missing. Counted here are roughly 63,000 clones, around 90% occurring once; the ten biggest clones make up 5.5% to 7%. Input material: PBMCs. The receptors shown here come from a man aged 55 to 70 with colorectal cancer.

CDR3 DNA sequence: TGTGCCAGCAGCCTATCAGGGGGGGGGCGGCACGAGCAGTACTTC. Translated, it gives CASSLSGGGRHEQYF. The genes are TRBV7-2 and TRBJ2-7; D tentatively fits TRBD1 or TRBD2 (7 bases each). The CDR3 is made up of 15 amino acids. The V and J ends lost 5 bases and 5 bases respectively, with 19 bases between them. From germline, CDR1 is SGHTA and CDR2 FQGNSA. Complete variable domain (other parts from reference TRBV7-2 and TRBJ2-7): GAGVSQSPSNKVTEKGKDVELRCDPISGHTALYWYRQSLGQGLEFLIYFQGNSAPDKSGLPSDRFSAERTGGSVSTLTIQRTQQEDSAVYLCASSLSGGGRHEQYFGPGTRLTVT.

In DNA form, the CDR3 reads TGTGCCAGCAGCCTCTCCTACAATGAGCAGTTCTTC. This codes for CASSLSYNEQFF. The rearrangement uses TRBV7-9 and TRBJ2-1; D uncertain. The CDR3 has 12 amino acids. V was clipped by 5 bases and J by 0 bases, with 2 bases between them. From germline, CDR1 is SEHNR and CDR2 FQNEAQ (reference sequence).

This rearrangement joins TRBV4-1 to TRBJ2-2; 10 nucleotides match TRBD1. The ends lost 1 base at V and 7 bases at J; junction bases unmatched: 3. Germline V gene data show CDR1 as MGHRA and CDR2 as YSYEKL. This CDR3 is built from 15 residues. As DNA, the CDR3 is TGCGCCAGCAGCCAAGGACAGGGGGCAGGCGGGGAGCTGTTTTTT. Translating it yields CASSQGQGAGGELFF.

The chain has TRBV3-1 (or the pseudogene TRBV3-2) and TRBJ1-4, with D tentatively TRBD1 (6 bases). Germline V gives CDR1 LGHDT, CDR2 YNNKEL (reference sequence). V lost 6 bases and J lost 10, with 15 bases in between. CDR3 length equals 13 residues. Here the CDR3 reads CASRPGTPGKLFF. The CDR3 region has the DNA TGTGCCAGCAGGCCCGGGACACCCGGAAAACTGTTTTTT.

The chain has TRBV7-2 and TRBJ2-7; D perhaps matches TRBD1 (6 bases). Germline CDR1 SGHTA, CDR2 FQGNSA. This CDR3 contains 13 residues. Trimming removed 5 bases from V and 6 bases from J, with 14 bases in between. CDR3 loop: CASSDYRVSEQYF. The CDR3 nucleotides are TGTGCCAGCAGCGATTACAGGGTTAGCGAGCAGTACTTC.

This chain links TRBV10-2 with TRBJ2-7, with D perhaps being TRBD1 or TRBD2 (5 bases each). V was cut by 0 bases and J by 2 bases, with 8 bases left in between. The CDR3 has 14 residues. From germline, CDR1 is WSHSY and CDR2 SAAADI. In nucleotides, the CDR3 is TGCGCCAGCAGTGAGTCCTGGGGACCCTACGAGCAGTACTTC. Translated: CASSESWGPYEQYF.

The V call is TRBV14, the J call TRBJ1-5; no clear D gene. This CDR3 spans 12 amino acids. Germline CDR1 reads SGHDN; CDR2 reads FVKESK. The V end lost 2 bases, the J end lost 4 bases, and 3 bases lay between the germline ends. CDR3 DNA sequence: TGTGCCAGCAGCCAACCAAATCAGCCCCAGCATTTT. Amino acid sequence: CASSQPNQPQHF.

The V call is TRBV9, the J call TRBJ1-5; D is unclear. The germline V and J ends were trimmed by 2 bases and 4 bases, with 10 bases remaining between them. The CDR3 length is 14 residues. Germline V gives CDR1 SGDLS, CDR2 YYNGEE. CDR3 sequence: CASSVGVGNQPQHF. In DNA, the CDR3 is TGTGCCAGCAGCGTGGGAGTGGGGAATCAGCCCCAGCATTTT.

The chain carries TRBV5-1 and TRBJ2-7; weak D call: TRBD1 (5 bases). This CDR3 comprises 15 residues. Trimming removed 0 bases from V and 2 bases from J, with 12 bases in between. CDR1 and CDR2 from the germline V gene are SGHRS and YFSETQ. CDR3 coding DNA: TGCGCCAGCAGCTTGGCCCCAGGGTCAGCCTACGAGCAGTACTTC. Protein: CASSLAPGSAYEQYF.

This clone appeared a few times. This chain joins TRBV5-1 and TRBJ2-5; 10 positions agree with TRBD1. Germline V gene sequence: CDR1 SGHRS, CDR2 YFSETQ. The J segment lost 3 bases and the V segment lost 0 bases, leaving 2 bases of the junction unmatched. The CDR3 spans 15 residues. The CDR3 sequence: CASSLDGTGEETQYF. CDR3 DNA: TGCGCCAGCAGCTTGGATGGGACAGGGGAAGAGACCCAGTACTTC.

The chain is built from TRBV6-2 or TRBV6-3 and TRBJ2-5; 8 bases align to TRBD2. The germline V gene encodes CDR1 MNHEY and CDR2 SVGEGT. The CDR3 is 15 residues long. J gave up 5 bases and V 0 bases, and 5 bases lay outside the gene matches. CDR3 region: CASSYSGTRGETQYF. DNA of the CDR3: TGTGCCAGCAGTTACTCCGGGACTAGGGGGGAGACCCAGTACTTC.

This chain links TRBV20-1 with TRBJ2-3; D is unclear. CDR3 length equals 14 residues. The ends were cut back, 3 bases at V and 2 bases at J, with 12 bases in the middle. Germline V gene data show CDR1 as DFQATT and CDR2 as SNEGSKA (reference sequence). In DNA, the CDR3 is TGCAGTGCTAGTTCGCAACAGAACACAGATACGCAGTATTTT. It specifies CSASSQQNTDTQYF.

The chain is built from TRBV4-1 and TRBJ1-5, with D possibly being TRBD1 (5 bases). The CDR3 length is 15 residues. Germline V gene data show CDR1 as MGHRA and CDR2 as YSYEKL. The germline V and J ends were trimmed by 2 bases and 2 bases, with 10 bases remaining between them. The CDR3 DNA reads TGCGCCAGCAGCCAATCAGGGTTAGGCAATCAGCCCCAGCATTTT. Translating it yields CASSQSGLGNQPQHF.

The chain employs TRBV11-2 and TRBJ1-2, with D perhaps TRBD1 (5 bases). Trimming shortened V by 1 base and J by 4 bases, and 10 bases separated the two germline ends. Germline assignment: CDR1 SGHAT and CDR2 FQNNGV. The CDR3 runs to 14 residues. CDR3 residues: CASSLVRGGYGYTF. The CDR3 bases are TGTGCCAGCAGCTTAGTCCGGGGCGGCTATGGCTACACCTTC.

This chain links TRBV12-3 or TRBV12-4 with TRBJ1-2, with D unresolved. There are 13 residues in the CDR3. Trimming stripped 2 bases from V and 5 bases from J, with 9 bases between. CDR3 coding DNA: TGTGCCAGCAGTTTAACGGCGACTTATGGCTACACCTTC. This encodes CASSLTATYGYTF.

The chain is built from TRBV6-5 and TRBJ2-3; D remains unclear. With 8 bases removed from V and 0 bases from J, the gap between germline ends came to 12 bases. Germline-derived CDR1 and CDR2 are MNHEY and SVGAGI. The CDR3 sequence is 14 residues long. CDR3 in DNA: TGTGCCAGCCGGACGGAAGGGAGCACAGATACGCAGTATTTT. Translated: CASRTEGSTDTQYF.

The rearrangement joins TRBV5-5 to TRBJ2-7, with D possibly being TRBD2 (5 bases). Deletions cut 1 base from V and 2 bases from J, with 7 bases between. CDR3 size: 13 residues. Germline CDR1 and CDR2: SGHKS and YYEKEE (reference sequence). In DNA, the CDR3 is TGTGCCAGCAGCTTGCGGGGAACCTACGAGCAGTACTTC. This gives the protein CASSLRGTYEQYF. The entire variable domain, with the rest obtained from reference TRBV5-5 and TRBJ2-7, is as follows: DAGVTQSPTHLIKTRGQQVTLRCSPISGHKSVSWYQQVLGQGPQFIFQYYEKEERGRGNFPDRFSARQFPNYSSELNVNALLLGDSALYLCASSLRGTYEQYFGPGTRLTVT.

J is TRBJ2-3 and V is TRBV6-5; TRBD1 agrees at 10 bases. This CDR3 contains 16 residues. The junction had 10 bases not matched to a gene; V was cut back by 0 bases and J by 10 bases. Germline CDR1 and CDR2: MNHEY and SVGAGI. CDR3 residues: CASSYSWTGGSGAQYF. In DNA form, the CDR3 reads TGTGCCAGCAGTTACTCGTGGACAGGGGGGAGCGGGGCGCAGTATTTT.